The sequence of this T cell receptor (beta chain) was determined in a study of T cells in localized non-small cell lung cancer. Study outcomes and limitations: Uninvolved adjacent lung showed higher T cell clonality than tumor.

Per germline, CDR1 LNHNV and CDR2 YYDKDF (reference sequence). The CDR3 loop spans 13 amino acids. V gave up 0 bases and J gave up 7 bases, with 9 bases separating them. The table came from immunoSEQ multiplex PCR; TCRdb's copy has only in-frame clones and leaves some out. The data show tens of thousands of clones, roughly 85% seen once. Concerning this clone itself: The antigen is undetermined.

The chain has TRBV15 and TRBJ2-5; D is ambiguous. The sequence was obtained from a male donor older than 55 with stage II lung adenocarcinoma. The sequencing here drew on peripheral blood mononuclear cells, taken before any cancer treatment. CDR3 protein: CATSRDGWGTQYF. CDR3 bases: TGTGCCACCAGCAGAGATGGTTGGGGGACCCAGTACTTC. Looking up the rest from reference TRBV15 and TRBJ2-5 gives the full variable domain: DAMVIQNPRYQVTQFGKPVTLSCSQTLNHNVMYWYQQKSSQAPKLLFHYYDKDFNNEADTPDNFQSRRPNTSFCFLDIRSPGLGDTAMYLCATSRDGWGTQYFGPGTRLLVL.